This T cell receptor beta chain originates from a study of human T cells and chemical hapten exposure. Study-level background: Investigators sensitized roughly 2 cm by roughly 2 cm of upper inner arm skin with 2% DPC.

Noted time point: patch test 2, 6 weeks after DPC sensitization. Treatment indicated: therapeutic diphenylcyclopropenone sensitization with weekly scalp DPC. The study's library attached unique molecular identifiers to single cDNA molecules. TCRdb recomputed calls from the RACE reads with MiXCR, one row per CDR3 protein. The sample yields about 80,000 distinct CDR3 sequences, roughly 10% seen once. This clonotype was seen many times. Germline loops: CDR1 MNHEY, CDR2 SVGEGT. The CDR3 length is 17 residues. The ends lost 3 bases at V and 2 bases at J; junction bases unmatched: 11. This TCR came from a woman aged 30 to 39 with alopecia areata. Some clones in this sample may be carry-over from other donors' samples. This chain joins TRBV6-2 or TRBV6-3 and TRBJ2-3; the match to TRBD2 covers 7 bases. The material was whole blood, obtained in connection with sensitization to the hapten diphenylcyclopropenone (DPC). The CDR3 here is CASSYRGRVGYTDTQYF. CDR3 in DNA: TGTGCCAGCAGTTATCGGGGGAGGGTAGGATACACAGATACGCAGTATTTT.